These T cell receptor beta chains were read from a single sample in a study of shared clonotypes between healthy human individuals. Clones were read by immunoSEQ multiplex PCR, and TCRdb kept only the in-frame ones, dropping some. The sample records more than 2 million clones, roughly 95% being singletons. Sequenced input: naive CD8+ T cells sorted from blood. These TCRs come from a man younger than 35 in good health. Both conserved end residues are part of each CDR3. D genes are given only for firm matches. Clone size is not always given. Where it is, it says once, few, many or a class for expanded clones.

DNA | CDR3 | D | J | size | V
TGTGCCAGTAGTATTATCGGGGATGAAGCTTTCTTT | CASSIIGDEAFF | . | TRBJ1-1 | . | TRBV19
TGTGCCAGCACCGGGGGCTCCGCCTACGAGCAGTACTTC | CASTGGSAYEQYF | . | TRBJ2-7 | . | TRBV6-1
TGTGCCAGCAGCCCCCCGACTAGCGGGGTTTACAATGAGCAGTTCTTC | CASSPPTSGVYNEQFF | TRBD2 | TRBJ2-1 | once | TRBV7-8
TGTGCCAGCAGCGTCGGACAGGGGGCTGGCAATGAGCAGTTCTTC | CASSVGQGAGNEQFF | TRBD1 | TRBJ2-1 | . | TRBV9
TGTGCCTGGAGTAGCGTCGGCGAGCAGTACTTC | CAWSSVGEQYF | . | TRBJ2-7 | . | TRBV30
TGTGCCAGCAGCGTAGACGGGTCAGTCGAGCAGTACTTC | CASSVDGSVEQYF | . | TRBJ2-7 | . | TRBV9
TGTGCCAGCAGCTTGGGGGGGCTTGGCACCGGGGAGCTGTTTTTT | CASSLGGLGTGELFF | . | TRBJ2-2 | . | TRBV5-6
TGTGCCAGCAGCTTAGTCGGGGGTTACGAGCAGTACTTC | CASSLVGGYEQYF | . | TRBJ2-7 | . | TRBV7-6
TGTGCCAGCTCACCTCCCGCTGGGTCTCCGACCACAGATACGCAGTATTTT | CASSPPAGSPTTDTQYF | . | TRBJ2-3 | . | TRBV18
TGCGCCAGCAGCCGCAGCCCAGGGTCAACTAATGAAAAACTGTTTTTT | CASSRSPGSTNEKLFF | . | TRBJ1-4 | . | TRBV4-1
TGTGCCAGCAGCGGTCTAGCGGGAGGAAGCTCCTACGAGCAGTACTTC | CASSGLAGGSSYEQYF | TRBD2 | TRBJ2-7 | . | TRBV9
TGTGCCAGCAGCTTGACATTGGACAATGAGCAGTTCTTC | CASSLTLDNEQFF | . | TRBJ2-1 | . | TRBV7-9
TGTGCCAGCTCACCAGGGGGCTCCTACGAGCAGTACTTC | CASSPGGSYEQYF | . | TRBJ2-7 | few | TRBV18
TGCAGCGCCCTGGCGAACTCTGGAAACACCATATATTTT | CSALANSGNTIYF | . | TRBJ1-3 | once | TRBV29-1
TGCGCCAGCAGCCAAGGTTCCGGTGATGAGCAGTTCTTC | CASSQGSGDEQFF | . | TRBJ2-1 | . | TRBV4-1
TGTGCCACCAGCAGAACTACCAAAGAGACCCAGTACTTC | CATSRTTKETQYF | . | TRBJ2-5 | . | TRBV15
TGTGCCAGCAGTCCAAGGACAGAGTATAATTCACCCCTCCACTTT | CASSPRTEYNSPLHF | . | TRBJ1-6 | . | TRBV27
TGCGCCAGCAGCTTGGAGACAGGGTCCTACGAGCAGTACTTC | CASSLETGSYEQYF | TRBD1 | TRBJ2-7 | once | TRBV5-1
TGTGCCAGCAGCCCCGGGACACCTGAAGCTTTCTTT | CASSPGTPEAFF | . | TRBJ1-1 | . | TRBV7-9
TGCGCCAGCAGCCCCCTTTGGGGGGGCACCGGGGAGCTGTTTTTT | CASSPLWGGTGELFF | TRBD2 | TRBJ2-2 | . | TRBV4-1
TGTGCCAGCAGTTGGGACGGCTCATCTTTCTTT | CASSWDGSSFF | . | TRBJ1-1 | . | TRBV6-5
TGTGCCAGCAGTTACTCAGGTGGCCACGAGCAGTACTTC | CASSYSGGHEQYF | . | TRBJ2-7 | . | TRBV6-5
TGTGCCACCAGCAGAGACGAGGTAACCTACTCTGGAAACACCATATATTTT | CATSRDEVTYSGNTIYF | . | TRBJ1-3 | . | TRBV15